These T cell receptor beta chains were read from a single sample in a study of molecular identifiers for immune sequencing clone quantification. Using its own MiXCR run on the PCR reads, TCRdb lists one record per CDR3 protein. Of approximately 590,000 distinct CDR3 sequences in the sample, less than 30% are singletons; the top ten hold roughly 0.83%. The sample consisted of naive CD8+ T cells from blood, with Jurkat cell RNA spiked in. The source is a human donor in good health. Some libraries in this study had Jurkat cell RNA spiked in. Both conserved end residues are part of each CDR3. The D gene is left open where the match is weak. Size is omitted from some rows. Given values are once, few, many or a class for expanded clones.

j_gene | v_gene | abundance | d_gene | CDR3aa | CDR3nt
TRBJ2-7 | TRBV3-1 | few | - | CASRASGSSWGYEQYF | TGTGCCAGCAGGGCCTCAGGGAGCTCCTGGGGCTACGAGCAGTACTTC
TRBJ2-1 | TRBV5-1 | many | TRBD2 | CASWLGPSAGGVYNEQFF | TGCGCCAGCTGGTTGGGTCCGAGCGCGGGGGGCGTCTACAATGAGCAGTTCTTC
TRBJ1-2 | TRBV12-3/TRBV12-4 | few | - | CASSDISANYGYTF | TGTGCCAGCAGTGACATCTCTGCTAACTATGGCTACACCTTC
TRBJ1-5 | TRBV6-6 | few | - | CASNKRADQPQRF | TGTGCCAGCAATAAACGGGCTGATCAGCCCCAGCGTTTT
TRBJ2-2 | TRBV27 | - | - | CASALVYAGELFF | TGTGCCAGCGCCCTAGTATATGCCGGGGAGCTGTTTTTT
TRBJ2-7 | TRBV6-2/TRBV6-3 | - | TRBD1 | CASSQTGGVEQYF | TGTGCCAGCAGTCAAACAGGGGGCGTTGAGCAGTACTTC
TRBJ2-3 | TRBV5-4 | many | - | CASATSETDTQYF | TGTGCCAGCGCTACGAGCGAGACAGATACGCAGTATTTT
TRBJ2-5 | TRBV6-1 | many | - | CASSELVSGWRETQYF | TGTGCCAGCAGTGAGTTGGTTTCAGGGTGGCGAGAGACCCAGTACTTC
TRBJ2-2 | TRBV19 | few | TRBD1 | CASSIRLGQGLNTGELFF | TGTGCCAGTAGTATAAGGCTGGGACAGGGGTTGAACACCGGGGAGCTGTTTTTT
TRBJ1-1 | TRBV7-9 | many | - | CASIPTGGSLGEAFF | TGTGCCAGCATCCCAACGGGAGGTTCTTTGGGTGAAGCTTTCTTT
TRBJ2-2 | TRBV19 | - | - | CASSTYGTGELFF | TGTGCCAGTAGTACTTATGGCACCGGGGAGCTGTTTTTT
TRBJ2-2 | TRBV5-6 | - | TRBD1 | CASSTGQGLRHTGELFF | TGTGCCAGCAGCACCGGACAGGGCTTGAGGCACACCGGGGAGCTGTTTTTT
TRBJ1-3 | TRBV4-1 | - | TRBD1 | CASSQEEGATGDSGNTIYF | TGCGCCAGCAGCCAAGAGGAAGGGGCGACAGGGGATTCTGGAAACACCATATATTTT
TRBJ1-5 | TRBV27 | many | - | CASSLGLSNQPQHF | TGTGCCAGTAGTCTGGGGCTAAGCAATCAGCCCCAGCATTTT
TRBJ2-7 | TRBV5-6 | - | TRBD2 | CASSWVTSGSGFEQYF | TGTGCCAGCAGCTGGGTTACTAGCGGGAGTGGTTTCGAGCAGTACTTC
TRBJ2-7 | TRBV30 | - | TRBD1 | CAWSVNRGSYEQYF | TGTGCCTGGAGTGTAAACAGGGGCTCTTACGAGCAGTACTTC
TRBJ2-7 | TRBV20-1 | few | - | CSEQERLSYEQYF | TGCAGCGAACAGGAGCGCCTCTCCTACGAGCAGTACTTC
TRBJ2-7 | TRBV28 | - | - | CASSLTQGSVEQYF | TGTGCCAGCAGCTTAACTCAGGGGAGTGTGGAGCAGTACTTC
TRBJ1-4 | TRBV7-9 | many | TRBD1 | CASSSPEGHRGPATNEKLFF | TGTGCCAGCAGCTCCCCAGAGGGGCACAGGGGCCCTGCAACTAATGAAAAACTGTTTTTT
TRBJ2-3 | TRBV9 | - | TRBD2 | CASSPSAGGGYVGTDTQYF | TGTGCCAGCAGCCCGAGTGCGGGGGGCGGATATGTTGGCACAGATACGCAGTATTTT
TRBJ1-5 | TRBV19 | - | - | CASSASGAQPQHF | TGTGCCAGTAGTGCGTCGGGGGCTCAGCCCCAGCATTTT
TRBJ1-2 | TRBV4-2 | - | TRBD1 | CASSQGDSFPMANYGYTF | TGTGCCAGCAGCCAAGGGGACAGCTTCCCCATGGCTAACTATGGCTACACCTTC
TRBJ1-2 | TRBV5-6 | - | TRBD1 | CASSSELDRVRGGYTF | TGTGCCAGCAGCTCGGAGCTGGACAGGGTACGTGGTGGCTACACCTTC
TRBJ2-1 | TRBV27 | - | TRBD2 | CASSQPSGVYNEQFF | TGTGCCAGCAGTCAACCTAGCGGGGTCTACAATGAGCAGTTCTTC
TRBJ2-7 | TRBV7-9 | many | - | CASSRGTYEQYF | TGTGCCAGCAGCCGAGGAACCTACGAGCAGTACTTC
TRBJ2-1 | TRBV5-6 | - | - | CASSPNTGLAYNEQFF | TGTGCCAGCAGCCCTAATACAGGATTAGCTTACAATGAGCAGTTCTTC
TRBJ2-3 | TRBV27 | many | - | CASSPQRWTDTQYF | TGTGCCAGCAGTCCCCAACGTTGGACAGATACGCAGTATTTT
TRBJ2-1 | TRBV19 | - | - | CASSIAFLAGTYNEQFF | TGTGCCAGTAGTATAGCTTTCCTTGCGGGAACCTACAATGAGCAGTTCTTC
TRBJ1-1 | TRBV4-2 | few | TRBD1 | CASSRQTGTNTEAFF | TGTGCCAGCAGCCGACAGACAGGGACGAACACTGAAGCTTTCTTT
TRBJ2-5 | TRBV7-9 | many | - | CASSPAAGVQETQYF | TGTGCCAGCAGCCCCGCGGCCGGAGTTCAAGAGACCCAGTACTTC
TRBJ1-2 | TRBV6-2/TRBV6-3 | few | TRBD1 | CASAQRDRSYGYTF | TGTGCCAGCGCTCAAAGGGACAGGTCCTATGGCTACACCTTC
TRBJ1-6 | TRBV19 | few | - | CASNGGTNSPLHF | TGTGCCAGTAACGGGGGTACTAATTCACCCCTCCACTTT
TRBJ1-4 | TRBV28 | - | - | CASTLTLGETNEKLFF | TGTGCCAGCACCTTAACCCTTGGGGAAACTAATGAAAAACTGTTTTTT
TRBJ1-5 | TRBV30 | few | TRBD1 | CAWSRTPSTGGYGNQPQHF | TGTGCCTGGAGTCGGACCCCCTCGACAGGGGGCTATGGTAATCAGCCCCAGCATTTT
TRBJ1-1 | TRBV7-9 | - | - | CASSLAEWVNTEAFF | TGTGCCAGCAGCTTAGCGGAGTGGGTGAACACTGAAGCTTTCTTT
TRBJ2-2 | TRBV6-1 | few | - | CASSEGGTGELFF | TGTGCCAGCAGTGAAGGGGGAACCGGGGAGCTGTTTTTT
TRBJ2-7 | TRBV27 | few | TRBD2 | CASSYLPLAGAHEQYF | TGTGCCAGCAGTTATCTACCACTAGCGGGAGCCCACGAGCAGTACTTC
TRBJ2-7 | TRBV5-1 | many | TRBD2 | CASSFTSGYEQYF | TGCGCCAGCAGCTTTACTAGCGGTTACGAGCAGTACTTC
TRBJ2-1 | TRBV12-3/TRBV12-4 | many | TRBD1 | CASSLRDRVIIGSYNEQFF | TGTGCCAGCAGTCTCCGGGACAGGGTGATAATAGGATCCTACAATGAGCAGTTCTTC
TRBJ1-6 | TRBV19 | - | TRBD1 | CASSTGTVYSPLHF | TGTGCCAGTAGTACCGGGACAGTGTATTCACCCCTCCACTTT